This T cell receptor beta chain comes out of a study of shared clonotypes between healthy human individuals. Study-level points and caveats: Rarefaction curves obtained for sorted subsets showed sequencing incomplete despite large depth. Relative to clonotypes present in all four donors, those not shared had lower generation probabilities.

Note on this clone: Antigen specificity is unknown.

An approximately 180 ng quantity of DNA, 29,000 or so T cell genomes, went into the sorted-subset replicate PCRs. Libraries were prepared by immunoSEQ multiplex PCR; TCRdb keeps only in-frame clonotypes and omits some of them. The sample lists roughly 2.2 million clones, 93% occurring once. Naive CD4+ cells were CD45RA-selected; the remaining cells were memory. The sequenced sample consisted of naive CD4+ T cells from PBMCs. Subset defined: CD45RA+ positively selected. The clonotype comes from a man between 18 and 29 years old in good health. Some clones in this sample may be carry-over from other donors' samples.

DNA for the CDR3: TGTGCCAGCAGTTATACCGGGACAGGGGAGTTTGAGCAGTACTTC. Protein sequence: CASSYTGTGEFEQYF. This chain links TRBV6-5 with TRBJ2-7; 10 bases are shared with TRBD1. V gave up 3 bases and J gave up 7 bases; unmatched junction bases: 9. Germline V gene data show CDR1 as MNHEY and CDR2 as SVGAGI. The length of the CDR3 is 15 residues.